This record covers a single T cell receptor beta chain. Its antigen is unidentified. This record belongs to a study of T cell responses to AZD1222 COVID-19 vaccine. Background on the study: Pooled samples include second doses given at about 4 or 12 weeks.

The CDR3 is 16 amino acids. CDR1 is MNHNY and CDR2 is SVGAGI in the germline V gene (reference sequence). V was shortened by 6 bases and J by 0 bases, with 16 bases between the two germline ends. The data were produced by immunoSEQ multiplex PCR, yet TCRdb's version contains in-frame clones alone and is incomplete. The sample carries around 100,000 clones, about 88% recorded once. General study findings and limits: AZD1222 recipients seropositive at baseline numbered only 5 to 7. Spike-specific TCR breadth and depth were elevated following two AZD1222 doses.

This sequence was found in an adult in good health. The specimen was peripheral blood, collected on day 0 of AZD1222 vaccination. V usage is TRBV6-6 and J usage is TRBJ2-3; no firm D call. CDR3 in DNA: TGTGCCAGCAGCCCCCTGGCGCAGACTAGCACAGATACGCAGTATTTT. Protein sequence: CASSPLAQTSTDTQYF.